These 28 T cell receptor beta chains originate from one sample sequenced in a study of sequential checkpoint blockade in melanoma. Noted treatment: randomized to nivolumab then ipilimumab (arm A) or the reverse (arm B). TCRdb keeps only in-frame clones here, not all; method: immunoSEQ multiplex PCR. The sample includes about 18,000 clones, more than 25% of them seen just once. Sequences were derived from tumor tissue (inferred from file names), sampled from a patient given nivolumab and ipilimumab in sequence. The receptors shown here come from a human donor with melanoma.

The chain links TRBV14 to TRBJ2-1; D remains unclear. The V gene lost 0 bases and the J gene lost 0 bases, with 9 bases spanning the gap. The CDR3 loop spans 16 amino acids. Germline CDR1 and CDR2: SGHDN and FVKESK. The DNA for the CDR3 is TGTGCCAGCAGCCAAGAAGGCAGGAGCTCCTACAATGAGCAGTTCTTC. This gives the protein CASSQEGRSSYNEQFF.

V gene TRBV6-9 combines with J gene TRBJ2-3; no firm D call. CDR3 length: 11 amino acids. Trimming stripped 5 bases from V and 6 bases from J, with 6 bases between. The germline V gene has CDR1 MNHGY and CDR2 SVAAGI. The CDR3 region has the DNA TGTGCCAGCAGTGCCCTGGATACGCAGTATTTT. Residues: CASSALDTQYF.

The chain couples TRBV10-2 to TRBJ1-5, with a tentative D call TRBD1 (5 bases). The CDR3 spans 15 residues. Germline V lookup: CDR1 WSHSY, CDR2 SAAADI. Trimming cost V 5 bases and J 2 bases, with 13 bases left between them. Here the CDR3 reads CASSPRVPGNQPQHF. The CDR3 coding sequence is TGCGCCAGCAGTCCCAGGGTCCCGGGCAATCAGCCCCAGCATTTT.

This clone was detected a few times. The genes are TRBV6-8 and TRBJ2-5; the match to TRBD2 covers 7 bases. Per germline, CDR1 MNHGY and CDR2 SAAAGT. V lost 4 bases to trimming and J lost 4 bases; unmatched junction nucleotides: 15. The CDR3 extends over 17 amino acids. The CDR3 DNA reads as TGTGCCAGCAGTTCCACCCCGCCGTCGTGGGGGGGAGAGACCCAGTACTTC. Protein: CASSSTPPSWGGETQYF.

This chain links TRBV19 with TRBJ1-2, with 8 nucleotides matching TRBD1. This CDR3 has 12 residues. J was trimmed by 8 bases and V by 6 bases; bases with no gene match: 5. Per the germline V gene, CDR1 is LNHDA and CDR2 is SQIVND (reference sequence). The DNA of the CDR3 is TGTGCCAGTAGCCAGGGGGCGAGAGGCTACACCTTC. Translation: CASSQGARGYTF.

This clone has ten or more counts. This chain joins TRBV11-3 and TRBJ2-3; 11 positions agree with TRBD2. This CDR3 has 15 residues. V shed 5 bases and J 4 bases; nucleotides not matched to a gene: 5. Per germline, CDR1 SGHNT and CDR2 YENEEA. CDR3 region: CASSPTSGRSDTQYF. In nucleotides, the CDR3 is TGTGCCAGCAGCCCTACTAGCGGGAGATCAGATACGCAGTATTTT.

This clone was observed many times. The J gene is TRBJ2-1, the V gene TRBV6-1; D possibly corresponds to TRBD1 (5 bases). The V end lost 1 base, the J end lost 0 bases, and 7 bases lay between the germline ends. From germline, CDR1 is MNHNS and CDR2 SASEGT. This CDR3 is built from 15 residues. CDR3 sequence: CASSEGQSSYNEQFF. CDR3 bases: TGTGCCAGCAGTGAAGGACAGAGCTCCTACAATGAGCAGTTCTTC.

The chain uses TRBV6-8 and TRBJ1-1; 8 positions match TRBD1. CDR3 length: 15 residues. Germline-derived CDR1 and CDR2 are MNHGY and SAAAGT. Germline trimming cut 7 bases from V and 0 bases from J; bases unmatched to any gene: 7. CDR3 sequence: CASTDRGTVNTEAFF. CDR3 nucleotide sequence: TGTGCCAGCACAGACAGGGGAACGGTGAACACTGAAGCTTTCTTT.

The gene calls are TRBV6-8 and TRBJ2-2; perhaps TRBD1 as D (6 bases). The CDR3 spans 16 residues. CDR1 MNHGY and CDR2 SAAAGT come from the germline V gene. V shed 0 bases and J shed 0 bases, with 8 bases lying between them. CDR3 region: CASSYSGTSNTGELFF. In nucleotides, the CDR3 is TGTGCCAGCAGTTACTCTGGGACATCGAACACCGGGGAGCTGTTTTTT.

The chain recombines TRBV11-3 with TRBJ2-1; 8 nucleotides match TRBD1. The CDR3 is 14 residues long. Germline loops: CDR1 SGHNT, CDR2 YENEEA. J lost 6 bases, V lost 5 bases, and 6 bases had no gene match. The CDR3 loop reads CASSHGQGVNEQFF. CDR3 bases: TGTGCCAGCAGCCACGGACAGGGAGTCAATGAGCAGTTCTTC.

CDR3 nucleotides: TGTGCCAGCAGTTTACGCCTAGCGGGAAGCACAGATACGCAGTATTTT. Amino acids: CASSLRLAGSTDTQYF. The chain joins TRBV28 to TRBJ2-3, with 9 bases that match TRBD2. The CDR3 covers 16 residues. Trimming removed 2 bases from V and 0 bases from J; junction bases left unmatched: 3. Germline V gives CDR1 MDHEN, CDR2 SYDVKM.

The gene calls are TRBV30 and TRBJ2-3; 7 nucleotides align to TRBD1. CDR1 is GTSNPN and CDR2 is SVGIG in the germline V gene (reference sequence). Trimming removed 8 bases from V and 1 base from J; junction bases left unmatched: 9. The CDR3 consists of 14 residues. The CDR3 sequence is CALQRGRGTDTQYF. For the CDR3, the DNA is TGTGCCCTTCAAAGGGGGCGCGGCACAGATACGCAGTATTTT.

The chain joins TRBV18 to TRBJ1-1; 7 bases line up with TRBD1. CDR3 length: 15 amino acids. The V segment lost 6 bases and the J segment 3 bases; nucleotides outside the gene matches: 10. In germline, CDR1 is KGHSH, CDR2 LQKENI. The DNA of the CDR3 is TGTGCCAGCTCTCCCCTCCGGGACAGATACACTGAAGCTTTCTTT. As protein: CASSPLRDRYTEAFF.

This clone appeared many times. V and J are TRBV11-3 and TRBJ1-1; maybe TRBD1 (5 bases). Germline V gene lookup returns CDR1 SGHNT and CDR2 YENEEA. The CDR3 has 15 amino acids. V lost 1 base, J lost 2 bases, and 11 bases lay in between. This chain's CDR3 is CASSLVSGRNTEAFF. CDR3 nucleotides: TGTGCCAGCAGCTTAGTCTCGGGGCGAAACACTGAAGCTTTCTTT.

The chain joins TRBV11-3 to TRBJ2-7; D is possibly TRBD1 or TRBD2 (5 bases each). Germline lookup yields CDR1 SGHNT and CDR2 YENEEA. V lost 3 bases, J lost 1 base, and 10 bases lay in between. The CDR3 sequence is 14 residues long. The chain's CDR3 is CASSLNGGSYEQYF. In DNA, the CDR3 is TGTGCCAGCAGCTTGAATGGGGGTTCCTACGAGCAGTACTTC.

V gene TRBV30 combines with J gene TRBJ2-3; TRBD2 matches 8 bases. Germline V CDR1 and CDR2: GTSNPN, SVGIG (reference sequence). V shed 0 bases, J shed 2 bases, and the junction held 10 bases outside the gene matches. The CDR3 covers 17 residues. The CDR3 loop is CAWSVLAGSRATDTQYF. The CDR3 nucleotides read TGTGCCTGGAGTGTTCTAGCGGGCTCTAGGGCCACAGATACGCAGTATTTT.

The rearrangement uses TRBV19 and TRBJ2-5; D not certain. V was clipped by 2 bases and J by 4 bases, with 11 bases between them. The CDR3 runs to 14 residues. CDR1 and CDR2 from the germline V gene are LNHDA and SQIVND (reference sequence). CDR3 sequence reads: CASSISAVGETQYF. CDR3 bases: TGTGCCAGTAGTATATCCGCCGTAGGAGAGACCCAGTACTTC.

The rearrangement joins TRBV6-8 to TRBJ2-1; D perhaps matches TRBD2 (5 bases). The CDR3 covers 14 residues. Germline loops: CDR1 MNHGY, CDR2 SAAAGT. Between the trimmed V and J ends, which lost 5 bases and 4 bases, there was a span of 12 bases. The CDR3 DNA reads TGTGCCAGCAGTGGCGGAGCGGCATACAATGAGCAGTTCTTC. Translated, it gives CASSGGAAYNEQFF.

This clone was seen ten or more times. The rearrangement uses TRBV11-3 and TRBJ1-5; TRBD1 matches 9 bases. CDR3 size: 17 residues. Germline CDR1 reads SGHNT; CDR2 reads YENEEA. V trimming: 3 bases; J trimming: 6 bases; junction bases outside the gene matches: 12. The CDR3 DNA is TGTGCCAGCAGCTTGCTCCAATCGGGACAGGGCGGTCAGCCCCAGCATTTT. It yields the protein CASSLLQSGQGGQPQHF.

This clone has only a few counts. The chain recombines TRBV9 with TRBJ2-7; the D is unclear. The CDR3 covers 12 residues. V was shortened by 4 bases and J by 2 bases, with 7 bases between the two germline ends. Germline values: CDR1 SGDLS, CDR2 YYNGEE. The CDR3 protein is CASSSRTYEQYF. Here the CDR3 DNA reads TGTGCCAGCAGCAGCCGTACCTACGAGCAGTACTTC.

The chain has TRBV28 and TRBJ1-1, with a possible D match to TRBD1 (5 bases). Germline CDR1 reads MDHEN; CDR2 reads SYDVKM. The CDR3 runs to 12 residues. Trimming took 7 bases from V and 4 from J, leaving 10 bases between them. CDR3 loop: CASTLGGTEAFF. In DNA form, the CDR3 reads TGTGCCAGCACCCTGGGGGGCACTGAAGCTTTCTTT.

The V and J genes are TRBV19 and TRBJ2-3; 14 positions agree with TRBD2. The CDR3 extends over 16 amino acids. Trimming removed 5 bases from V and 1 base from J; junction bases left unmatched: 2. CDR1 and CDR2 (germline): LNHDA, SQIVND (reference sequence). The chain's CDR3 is CASSQGLAGGTDTQYF. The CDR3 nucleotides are TGTGCCAGTAGTCAGGGACTAGCGGGGGGCACAGATACGCAGTATTTT. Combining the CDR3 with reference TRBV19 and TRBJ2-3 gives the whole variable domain DGGITQSPKYLFRKEGQNVTLSCEQNLNHDAMYWYRQDPGQGLRLIYYSQIVNDFQKGDIAEGYSVSREKKESFPLTVTSAQKNPTAFYLCASSQGLAGGTDTQYFGPGTRLTVL.

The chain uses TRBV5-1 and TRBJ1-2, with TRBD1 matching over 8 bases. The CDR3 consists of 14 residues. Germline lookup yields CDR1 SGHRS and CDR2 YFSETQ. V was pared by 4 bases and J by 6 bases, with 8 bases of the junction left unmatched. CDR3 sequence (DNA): TGCGCCAGCAGCCAAAGACAGGGGACTCATGGCTACACCTTC. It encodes CASSQRQGTHGYTF.

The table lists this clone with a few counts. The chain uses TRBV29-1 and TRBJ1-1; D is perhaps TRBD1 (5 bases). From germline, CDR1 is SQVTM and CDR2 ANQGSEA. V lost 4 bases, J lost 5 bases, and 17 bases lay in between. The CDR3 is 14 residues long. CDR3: CSVGDPDFGTEAFF. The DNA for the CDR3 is TGCAGCGTTGGGGACCCCGATTTTGGGACTGAAGCTTTCTTT.

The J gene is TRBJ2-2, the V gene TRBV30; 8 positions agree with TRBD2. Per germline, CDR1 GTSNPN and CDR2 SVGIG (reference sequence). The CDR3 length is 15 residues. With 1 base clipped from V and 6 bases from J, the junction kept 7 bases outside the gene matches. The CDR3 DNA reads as TGTGCCTGGAGTGGTAGCGGGACTTTGGCCGGGGAGCTGTTTTTT. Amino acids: CAWSGSGTLAGELFF. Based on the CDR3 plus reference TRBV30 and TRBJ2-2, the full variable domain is SQTIHQWPATLVQPVGSPLSLECTVEGTSNPNLYWYRQAAGRGLQLLFYSVGIGQISSEVPQNLSASRPQDRQFILSSKKLLLSDSGFYLCAWSGSGTLAGELFFGEGSRLTVL.

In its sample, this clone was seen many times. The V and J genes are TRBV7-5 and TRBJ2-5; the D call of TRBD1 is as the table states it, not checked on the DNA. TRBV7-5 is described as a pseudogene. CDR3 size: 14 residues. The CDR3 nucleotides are TGTGCCAGCAGCCCTGGACAGGGGAAGGAGACCCAGTACTTC. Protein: CASSPGQGKETQYF.

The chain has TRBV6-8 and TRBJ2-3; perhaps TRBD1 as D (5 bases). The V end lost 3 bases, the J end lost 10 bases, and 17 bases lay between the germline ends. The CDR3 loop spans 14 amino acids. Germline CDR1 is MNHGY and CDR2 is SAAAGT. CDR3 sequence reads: CASSYEVGLGAQYF. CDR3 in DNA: TGTGCCAGCAGTTATGAGGTGGGGTTAGGGGCGCAGTATTTT.

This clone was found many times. The CDR3 DNA is TGTGCCAGCAGCCCGCCTGGGGGAGGTACTGAAGCTTTCTTT. It yields the protein CASSPPGGGTEAFF. The gene calls are TRBV11-3 and TRBJ1-1; tentative D call: TRBD1 (5 bases). The CDR3 contains 14 residues. Germline CDR1 reads SGHNT; CDR2 reads YENEEA. The V and J ends lost 5 bases and 5 bases respectively, with 15 bases between them.